This TCR beta chain came from a study of TIL therapy for anti-PD-1-resistant metastatic lung cancer (TCRdb year 2021). General notes on the study: Before any PD-1/PD-L1 blockade was given, tumors were harvested, nivolumab was then administered, and patients who progressed went on to receive lymphodepletion, an infusion of expanded TIL, and IL-2. Most of the cohort had lung adenocarcinoma, a handful of tumors were EGFR-mutant and two were ALK-rearranged, and half of the patients were current or former smokers. T cell receptor beta sequencing of tumor and peripheral blood was used to follow clonotypes across the tumor, the expanded TIL product and serial blood samples. Across the cohort, whole-exome sequencing showed a median non-synonymous tumor mutation burden of less than 1.7 mutations per megabase. Enrolled patients had a median age of about 50 years (range 38-75) and a median tumor PD-L1 proportion score of around 5.9%.

TCR beta CDR3 regions were amplified from genomic DNA by bias-controlled multiplex PCR with the immunoSEQ v3 hsTCRB kit. TCR libraries were sequenced on an Illumina NextSeq 500 to 2 million to 2.5 million read pairs for survey level or 5-6 million for deep level. As for how the authors treated the data: The immunoSEQ Analyzer software assigned V, D and J genes, filtered out non-productive sequences, and reported clonality. Repertoires were compared using productive Simpson clonality and Morisita overlap index of productive TRB rearrangements between infused TIL and blood. Absolute clonotype counts in blood were estimated as lymphocyte count times CD3+ fraction times the clone's productive frequency. TCRdb took over this immuneACCESS table, retaining in-frame rearrangements with V and J assigned. Such tables are incomplete; in checked studies, under half of the missing clones stem from an unresolved V gene, and the remainder is unexplained. V, J and clone size are taken as reported in that table, and D and trimming were inferred from the DNA itself. This sample lists approximately 22,000 clones; around 71% were detected once. The ten top clones hold about 2.1% of the sample.

Inclusive of the bounding cysteine and phenylalanine, the CDR3 is 13 residues long. The DNA shown is the 39-base CDR3, in frame from base 1. CDR1 LGHDT and CDR2 YNNKEL were looked up in the germline V gene (reference sequence). The V end loses 7 bases and the J end loses 5 bases, and a stretch of 11 bases separates them. The paper's findings and limits, for the study overall: Generalizability was limited because the cohort was highly selected, with more treatment-naive, never-smoker and oncogene-addicted patients included than is typical. The study protocol defined all tumor marker inferences as exploratory. Clonotypes from the infused TIL partially replaced the baseline peripheral repertoire and then declined over months, and persistence showed no apparent association with response.

On this clone: Its antigen remains unidentified. Per-base quality was not reported, and no clone a single base away is much larger than it.

Interpreted using the paper, the time point label stands for: pre-treatment sample, taken before nivolumab and TIL therapy. Between late 2017 and January 2020, a dual-center phase I trial enrolled adults who had stage 4 NSCLC. Samples were obtained from a single-arm, open-label phase I trial in which tumor-infiltrating lymphocyte therapy with nivolumab was evaluated in advanced non-small cell lung cancer. Mononuclear cells from blood collected in EDTA tubes were isolated on a Ficoll gradient and snap-frozen as pellets, and DNA was then extracted using a Qiagen mini-prep kit. The sequence was obtained from a person aged 25 to 79 with non-small cell lung cancer. The sample here was blood, taken at baseline. The V and J segments used are TRBV3-1 (or the pseudogene TRBV3-2) and TRBJ2-2, with the D gene not clear enough to name. The CDR3 corresponds to CASTTLGTGELFF. The DNA sequence is TGTGCCAGCACCACTCTGGGAACCGGGGAGCTGTTTTTT.